This T cell receptor beta chain appears in the sequencing data of a study of beta chain features in type 1 diabetes listed by TCRdb under 2018. With respect to the entire study: Mean age, gender distribution, total cell number and subset yield were not different between patients and healthy donors. Regulatory and stem cell-like memory subsets were isolated from only 8 patients and roughly eight healthy donors, whereas naive and central memory subsets came from all 30 or so donors. A total of under 140,000,000 sorted cells were examined across all samples, and the number of cells per subset was strongly correlated with RNA yield. The study compared the TCRB repertoires of sorted circulating CD4+ T cell subsets in recently diagnosed type 1 diabetes patients with those in matched healthy donors. Findings and caveats that apply to the study as a whole: Type 1 diabetes patients showed a moderate but significant shortening of TCRB CDR3 length in all four CD4+ subsets. At VDJ recombination sites, patients with type 1 diabetes made fewer insertions and deleted more nucleotides, a pattern implying thymic rearrangement abnormalities. The naive, central memory and regulatory TCRB repertoires appeared to resemble one another more closely among patients than among healthy donors. HLA sub-analyses involved small numbers of individuals, so any influence of HLA type on TCRB rearrangement remained unresolved. PCR may preferentially amplify shorter templates, but because patient and control samples were amplified and corrected together, any resulting skew would affect both groups equally. Because cDNA was sequenced instead of genomic DNA, activated cells with high expression could be over-represented, although the groups did not differ in activation or CD3 levels.

Looking up the germline V gene (reference sequence) yields CDR1 MNHNY and CDR2 SVGAGI. V and J are truncated by 6 bases and 5 bases respectively, leaving an intervening sequence of 22 bases. Spanning cysteine to phenylalanine, the CDR3 consists of 16 amino acids. The read is trimmed to its CDR3 DNA, 48 bases read in frame from base 1. The entire amount of isolated RNA was reverse transcribed using the High Capacity cDNA Reverse Transcription Kit, so the sequenced TCRB transcripts were expressed ones. Deep immunoSEQ sequencing was performed on naive, central memory and regulatory T cell samples, with an average of around 3.5 million total reads per sample. After sorted cells were lysed in RLT buffer, RNA was extracted with DNase-treated RNeasy Micro or Mini kits, with the choice depending on cell number. To prevent cross-contamination, each cell subset was processed individually, whereas patient and healthy donor samples were processed jointly. The immunoSEQ multiplex PCR was used to amplify TCRB sequences from cDNA, generating 87-bp fragments that spanned the CDR3 region. The amplicons were sequenced using the Illumina HiSeq platform. In the source study's methods: Synthetic template baselines were used to correct PCR bias computationally, reads within Hamming distance 2 were collapsed, and singletons that could not be merged were discarded. Reads were aligned against IMGT so that V, D and J genes, CDR3 length and insertions or deletions at six rearrangement sites could be assigned. Within each subset, clonotype counts were normalized to sorted cell number, and only after that were true diversity and Gini coefficients computed with the tcR R package. The overlap coefficient, calculated on TCRB nucleotide sequences, was used to measure repertoire sharing. Here the immuneACCESS table is served through TCRdb, limited to in-frame sequences with V and J called. Missing clones are a known gap in these copies; in checked studies unresolved V genes cover under half, and the rest lacks a known reason. V, J and clone size are taken as reported in that table, and D and trimming were inferred from the DNA itself. This sample lists about 40,000 clones; around 48% were detected once. Around 0.78% of the sample belongs to the ten largest clones.

From each donor, a single peripheral blood sample of about 120 mL on average was drawn into heparinised tubes. Using a panel that included CD45RO, CCR7, CD25, CD127, CD95 and CD27, naive, central memory, regulatory and stem cell-like memory CD4+ T cells were sorted on a BD FACSAria II. Purity was above 95% for every sorted population. PBMCs were separated immediately by Lymphoprep density gradient centrifugation and were stained directly, without being cultured. So that batch effects would be minimized, each experiment stained and sorted samples in pairs, pairing one healthy donor with one patient. In its sample, this clone was seen a few times. Its antigen remains undetermined. No base quality information exists; no much larger clone differs at one position.

The clonotype comes from a woman between 18 and 29 years old in good health. The rearranged segments are TRBV6-6 and TRBJ1-1; the D gene is perhaps TRBD1, on 5 matching bases. Sequencing was done on a sample of central memory CD4+ T cells from blood. The encoded CDR3 is CASSIKDRGRWTEAFF. The DNA sequence is as follows: TGTGCCAGCAGCATCAAAGATAGGGGCAGGTGGACTGAAGCTTTCTTT.